The present TCR beta chain was sequenced within a study of blood T cell repertoires in COVID-19. Study in general: PBMCs, B-cell-depleted T cells, or T cells were the source of the cDNA or gDNA that made up the material.

Per the authors' pipeline: Reference gene primer amplification in the assay estimated nucleated cell counts. Libraries were prepared by immunoSEQ multiplex PCR; TCRdb keeps only in-frame clonotypes and omits some of them. That table supplies the V and J calls and clone size; D and trimming were determined from the DNA. Here the sample spans under 350,000 clones, 85% to 90% being singletons. This CDR3 region has 19 residues. With V trimmed by 4 bases and J by 0 bases, 13 bases remained unmatched. Germline V gene lookup returns CDR1 SGDLS and CDR2 YYNGEE. The study assigned cohorts using participant-reported clinical history. The study counted Cohort 3 donors as recovered given two negative PCRs, clearance, or symptom resolution.

The V call is TRBV9, the J call TRBJ1-1; 12 bases agree with TRBD1. The TCR sequence derives from a woman in her fifties or sixties who had recovered from COVID-19. Material for sequencing was PBMCs or T cells enriched from blood (not recorded which). The chain's CDR3 is CASSPLGGTGGSMNTEAFF. In DNA form, the CDR3 reads TGTGCCAGCAGCCCTCTGGGGGGGACAGGGGGCTCCATGAACACTGAAGCTTTCTTT.